This T cell receptor beta chain was observed in a study of blood T cell repertoires in COVID-19. The assay was immunoSEQ multiplex PCR, and TCRdb's table has in-frame clones only and misses some. The table shows about 250,000 clones, with 70% to 90% occurring only once. Each recovered donor of Cohort 3 presented with two negative PCRs, clearance, or symptom resolution. The sample consisted of PBMCs or T cells enriched from blood (not recorded which). The clonotype was recovered from a man in his forties who had recovered from COVID-19.

The CDR3 region has the DNA TGTGCCAGCAGTCCACAGGGGTATGGCTACACCTTC. Translated: CASSPQGYGYTF. This rearrangement joins TRBV6-2 or TRBV6-3 to TRBJ1-2; 7 positions agree with TRBD1. This CDR3 region has 12 residues. Germline V gives CDR1 MNHEY, CDR2 SVGEGT. V lost 5 bases and J lost 5; bases outside the gene matches: 2.